This T cell receptor beta chain was sequenced during a study of cytomegalovirus exposure and HLA in healthy donors. Overall study findings and caveats: A later analysis, which compared TCR beta chains of equal frequency, found the HLA-associated ones more clonally expanded.

13 Jbeta primers and 60 Vbeta primers were used for the PCR. The protocol was immunoSEQ multiplex PCR, while the TCRdb copy is restricted to in-frame clones and leaves out a portion. The table shows 200,000 to 250,000 clones, with 82% occurring only once. Turning to this clone: The target antigen is unknown.

The CDR3 runs to 14 residues. The V segment lost 4 bases and the J segment 5 bases; nucleotides outside the gene matches: 6. In germline, CDR1 is GTSNPN, CDR2 SVGIG (reference sequence). The source is a woman aged 40 to 49 in good health and CMV-seropositive. The sequencing sample was made of PBMCs. This chain connects TRBV30 to TRBJ2-3, with 10 bases lining up with TRBD2. CDR3 nucleotide sequence: TGTGCCTGGAAGGCTAGCGGGAGTATAGATACGCAGTATTTT. Translation gives CAWKASGSIDTQYF.